Following are 23 T cell receptor beta chains from one sample sequenced in a study of blood T cell repertoires in COVID-19. Here immunoSEQ multiplex PCR was the method, and the copy in TCRdb shows in-frame clones only, minus some. The repertoire consists of almost 55,000 clones, with about nine tenths occurring once and the leading ten covering approximately 8%. Source material: peripheral blood. These receptors all come from a man aged 50 to 59 with active COVID-19.

The chain combines TRBV7-2 with TRBJ1-1; 7 bases map to TRBD1. The trim removed 5 bases at V and 1 base at J, leaving 7 bases unmatched. This CDR3 is 15 amino acids long. CDR1 and CDR2 from the germline V gene are SGHTA and FQGNSA. The CDR3 DNA is TGTGCCAGCAGCCCTCGGACAGGAGCGAACACTGAAGCTTTCTTT. Amino acids: CASSPRTGANTEAFF.

The chain recombines TRBV18 with TRBJ2-5; 9 bases are a match to TRBD2. CDR3 length: 14 residues. V was clipped by 6 bases and J by 2 bases; unmatched bases: 4. CDR1 and CDR2 from the germline V gene are KGHSH and LQKENI. CDR3: CASSRTSAQETQYF. CDR3 nucleotides: TGTGCCAGCTCTCGGACTAGCGCTCAAGAGACCCAGTACTTC.

V is TRBV19 and J is TRBJ1-5, with TRBD1 identical over 7 bases. The V gene's germline CDR1 is LNHDA and CDR2 SQIVND (reference sequence). The CDR3 sequence is 12 residues long. After removal of 9 bases from V and 9 bases from J, the junction contained 8 bases not matched to a gene. The CDR3 spells CASRDSIWPQHF. CDR3 in DNA: TGTGCCAGCCGGGACAGTATATGGCCCCAGCATTTT.

The CDR3, as DNA: TGTGCCAGCAGAGCGGGGGGCTGGTACGAGCAGTACTTC. Translating it yields CASRAGGWYEQYF. The V call is TRBV3-1 (or the pseudogene TRBV3-2), the J call TRBJ2-7, with TRBD2 matching 9 bases. This CDR3 region has 13 residues. The ends lost 6 bases at V and 4 bases at J; junction bases unmatched: 4. Germline CDR1 reads LGHDT; CDR2 reads YNNKEL (reference sequence).

The chain combines TRBV6-5 with TRBJ1-5; TRBD1 agrees at 8 bases. Per the germline V gene, CDR1 is MNHEY and CDR2 is SVGAGI. V was pared by 6 bases and J by 4 bases, with 8 bases of the junction left unmatched. CDR3 length equals 15 residues. The CDR3 bases are TGTGCCAGCAGAGTCGACAGGGGTCAAAATCAGCCCCAGCATTTT. This sequence encodes CASRVDRGQNQPQHF.

The chain has TRBV24-1 and TRBJ2-1; 13 bases are shared with TRBD2. V gave up 1 base and J gave up 0 bases; unmatched junction bases: 5. This CDR3 comprises 19 residues. Germline lookup yields CDR1 KGHDR and CDR2 SFDVKD. The CDR3 DNA reads TGTGCCACCAGTGATTTTGGGACTAGCGGGGCCTCCTCCTACAATGAGCAGTTCTTC. This encodes CATSDFGTSGASSYNEQFF.

The CDR3 nucleotides are TGTGCCAGCAGCGTAGCATCCTCAACGGGCGGGGACCTGGATACGCAGTATTTT. This sequence encodes CASSVASSTGGDLDTQYF. V gene TRBV9 combines with J gene TRBJ2-3; possibly TRBD2 for D (6 bases). From germline, CDR1 is SGDLS and CDR2 YYNGEE. CDR3 length equals 18 residues. Trimming cost V 0 bases and J 6 bases, with 23 bases left between them.

This clone came up once. This rearrangement joins TRBV9 to TRBJ2-3; D may be TRBD2 (5 bases). This CDR3 region has 15 residues. V was pared by 1 base and J by 0 bases, with 9 bases between. The germline V gene encodes CDR1 SGDLS and CDR2 YYNGEE. The CDR3 here is CASSVTDSSTDTQYF. CDR3 in DNA: TGTGCCAGCAGCGTAACGGACTCTAGCACAGATACGCAGTATTTT.

The chain recombines TRBV19 with TRBJ1-5; TRBD1 agrees at 10 bases. The CDR3 has 15 residues. Germline CDR1 and CDR2: LNHDA and SQIVND (reference sequence). V shed 4 bases, J shed 2 bases, and the junction held 2 bases outside the gene matches. The DNA of the CDR3 is TGTGCCAGTAGTAGGGACAGGGGCGGCAATCAGCCCCAGCATTTT. It encodes CASSRDRGGNQPQHF.

J is TRBJ1-4 and V is TRBV7-9; tentatively, D is TRBD1 (5 bases). The CDR3 spans 15 residues. Germline-derived CDR1 and CDR2 are SEHNR and FQNEAQ (reference sequence). Trimming removed 1 base at V and 3 bases at J, with 9 bases between. CDR3 bases: TGTGCCAGCAGCTTAGACGCAGGGCCTAATGAAAAACTGTTTTTT. Translating gives CASSLDAGPNEKLFF.

The chain is built from TRBV4-2 and TRBJ2-3; D uncertain. The V end lost 1 base, the J end lost 3 bases, and 5 bases lay between the germline ends. CDR1 is LGHNA and CDR2 is YNFKEQ in the germline V gene. CDR3 length: 13 residues. The CDR3 DNA reads TGTGCCAGCAGCCAAGTTAGAACAGATACGCAGTATTTT. Its protein product is CASSQVRTDTQYF.

The CDR3 nucleotides are TGTGCCAGCAGCGCACCGGGACTAGCGGGAGACACCGGGGAGCTGTTTTTT. Translating gives CASSAPGLAGDTGELFF. The V and J genes are TRBV14 and TRBJ2-2; TRBD2 agrees at 14 bases. Germline V gene lookup returns CDR1 SGHDN and CDR2 FVKESK. V gave up 5 bases and J gave up 3 bases; unmatched junction bases: 5. This CDR3 region has 17 residues.

This clone was counted once. The gene calls are TRBV9 and TRBJ2-3; 9 positions match TRBD2. The trim removed 3 bases at V and 10 bases at J, leaving 15 bases unmatched. Germline CDR1 SGDLS, CDR2 YYNGEE. This CDR3 spans 16 amino acids. The CDR3 region is CASSEALPGAGGSQYF. Here the CDR3 DNA reads TGTGCCAGCAGCGAGGCCCTCCCGGGGGCGGGGGGGTCGCAGTATTTT.

The chain couples TRBV6-2 or TRBV6-3 to TRBJ2-7, with TRBD1 matching over 8 bases. The germline V gene has CDR1 MNHEY and CDR2 SVGEGT. Germline trimming cut 4 bases from V and 5 bases from J; bases unmatched to any gene: 4. CDR3 length equals 13 residues. DNA of the CDR3: TGTGCCAGCAGTTCCGGGACAGGCGACGAGCAGTACTTC. It is translated as CASSSGTGDEQYF.

V gene TRBV4-2 combines with J gene TRBJ2-1; 7 bases are shared with TRBD2. Trimming at V came to 3 bases and at J to 3 bases, leaving 11 bases not matched to a gene. In germline, CDR1 is LGHNA, CDR2 YNFKEQ. This CDR3 contains 17 residues. CDR3 protein: CASSQAREATGYNEQFF. For the CDR3, the DNA is TGTGCCAGCAGCCAGGCCCGGGAGGCGACTGGCTACAATGAGCAGTTCTTC.

On this clone: One junction end disagrees with the germline gene, perhaps due to a read error. V is TRBV11-3 and J is TRBJ2-7, with TRBD1 as a possible D gene (6 bases). The CDR3 totals 16 residues. Looked up from germline, CDR1 is SGHNT and CDR2 is YENEEA. For the CDR3, the DNA is TGTGCCAGCAGTTTAGGGGGAACGAGGCAGGGATCCGAGCAGTACTTC. It translates to CASSLGGTRQGSEQYF.

This clone was seen just once. J is TRBJ1-3 and V is TRBV4-3; TRBD1 matches at 8 bases. V lost 0 bases, J lost 2 bases, and 3 bases stayed unmatched. Germline assignment: CDR1 LGHNA and CDR2 YSLEER. This CDR3 has 16 amino acids. The CDR3 DNA reads TGCGCCAGCAGCCAAGATTGGGACAGGCCTGGAAACACCATATATTTT. Its protein is CASSQDWDRPGNTIYF.

The chain couples TRBV11-3 to TRBJ2-3; 11 nucleotides agree with TRBD2. CDR1 and CDR2 from the germline V gene are SGHNT and YENEEA. The CDR3 has 17 residues. V gave up 1 base and J gave up 2 bases; unmatched junction bases: 5. The CDR3 DNA is TGTGCCAGCAGCTTAGGGCTAGCGGGGGGTTACACAGATACGCAGTATTTT. Translated, it gives CASSLGLAGGYTDTQYF.

The gene calls are TRBV7-9 and TRBJ1-5; TRBD1 is a possible D gene (5 bases). Trimming stripped 5 bases from V and 0 bases from J, with 8 bases between. The germline V gene encodes CDR1 SEHNR and CDR2 FQNEAQ (reference sequence). CDR3 size: 14 residues. CDR3 loop: CASSRTGSNQPQHF. In DNA, the CDR3 is TGTGCCAGCAGCCGCACAGGTAGCAATCAGCCCCAGCATTTT.

J is TRBJ2-3 and V is TRBV13; possible D gene TRBD2, 6 bases. Germline values: CDR1 PRHDT, CDR2 FYEKMQ (reference sequence). The CDR3 sequence is 16 residues long. The V end was cut by 2 bases, the J end by 0 bases, with 12 bases between. Written as DNA, the CDR3 is TGTGCCAGCAGCTTACGCTTAGGGACTAGCACAGATACGCAGTATTTT. Its translation: CASSLRLGTSTDTQYF.

In this sample, this clone turned up a few times. The V call is TRBV3-1 (or the pseudogene TRBV3-2), the J call TRBJ2-5, with 8 bases matching TRBD2. The CDR3 has 15 residues. V lost 3 bases, J lost 9 bases, and 12 bases stayed unmatched. CDR1 is LGHDT, CDR2 YNNKEL, per germline (reference sequence). The CDR3 region has the DNA TGTGCCAGCAGCCAGGCTGTAAGCGGGGGTATGCCCCAGTACTTC. Residues: CASSQAVSGGMPQYF.

The chain is built from TRBV10-3 and TRBJ1-1; the D gene is possibly TRBD1 (5 bases). V lost 10 bases and J 1 base, leaving 16 bases between the germline ends. CDR1 is ENHRY, CDR2 SYGVKD, per germline. This CDR3 has 14 residues. The CDR3 spells CATYSQGGNTEAFF. The CDR3 DNA reads TGTGCCACCTACTCCCAGGGAGGGAACACTGAAGCTTTCTTT.

The rearrangement joins TRBV11-2 to TRBJ2-1; 8 bases match TRBD1. Trimming took 2 bases from V and 0 from J; bases not matched to a gene: 3. CDR1 SGHAT and CDR2 FQNNGV come from the germline V gene. The CDR3 has 16 amino acids. The CDR3 here is CASSLSTGGSYNEQFF. The CDR3 DNA sequence: TGTGCCAGCAGCTTAAGTACAGGGGGCTCCTACAATGAGCAGTTCTTC.